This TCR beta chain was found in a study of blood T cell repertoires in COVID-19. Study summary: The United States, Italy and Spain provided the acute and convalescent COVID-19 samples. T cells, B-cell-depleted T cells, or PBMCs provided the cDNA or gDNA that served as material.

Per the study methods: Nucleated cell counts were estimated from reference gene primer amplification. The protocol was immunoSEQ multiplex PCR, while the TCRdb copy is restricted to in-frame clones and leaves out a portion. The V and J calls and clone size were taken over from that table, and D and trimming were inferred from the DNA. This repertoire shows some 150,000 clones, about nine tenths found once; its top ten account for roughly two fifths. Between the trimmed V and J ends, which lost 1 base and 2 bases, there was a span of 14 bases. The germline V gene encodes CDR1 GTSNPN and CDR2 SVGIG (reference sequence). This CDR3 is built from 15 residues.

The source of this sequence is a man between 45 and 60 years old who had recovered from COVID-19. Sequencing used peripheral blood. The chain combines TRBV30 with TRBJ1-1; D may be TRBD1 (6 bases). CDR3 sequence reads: CAWSARTALNTEAFF. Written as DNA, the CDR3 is TGTGCCTGGAGTGCTCGGACAGCCCTCAACACTGAAGCTTTCTTT.